This T cell receptor (beta chain) was captured in a study of CD8 T cells in ankylosing spondylitis. This clonotype came up many times. The target antigen is unknown. The J segment lost 3 bases and the V segment lost 5 bases, leaving 15 bases of the junction unmatched. The CDR3 spans 16 residues. The germline V gene has CDR1 DFQATT and CDR2 SNEGSKA (reference sequence). TCRdb fed the 5' RACE reads into MiXCR, producing one record per CDR3 protein. Of about 240,000 distinct CDR3 sequences listed, 8.6% are singletons. Study findings and constraints: Matched synovial fluid from ankylosing spondylitis patients was reported to be enriched for disease-linked clones. In peripheral blood, disease-linked CD8+ clones occurred at relatively low frequencies. Some of these motif variants have turned up before, in reports on reactive arthritis synovial fluid and blood.

The V gene is TRBV20-1, the J gene TRBJ2-7; the match to TRBD2 covers 8 bases. The specimen sequenced was blood, either unsorted or a sorted T cell fraction (not recorded which). This TCR was sampled from a male donor with ankylosing spondylitis or in good health (not recorded which). As DNA, the CDR3 is TGCAGTGCTCAACATTCAAGCGGGAGAAGGATCTACGAGCAGTACTTC. Translation: CSAQHSSGRRIYEQYF.